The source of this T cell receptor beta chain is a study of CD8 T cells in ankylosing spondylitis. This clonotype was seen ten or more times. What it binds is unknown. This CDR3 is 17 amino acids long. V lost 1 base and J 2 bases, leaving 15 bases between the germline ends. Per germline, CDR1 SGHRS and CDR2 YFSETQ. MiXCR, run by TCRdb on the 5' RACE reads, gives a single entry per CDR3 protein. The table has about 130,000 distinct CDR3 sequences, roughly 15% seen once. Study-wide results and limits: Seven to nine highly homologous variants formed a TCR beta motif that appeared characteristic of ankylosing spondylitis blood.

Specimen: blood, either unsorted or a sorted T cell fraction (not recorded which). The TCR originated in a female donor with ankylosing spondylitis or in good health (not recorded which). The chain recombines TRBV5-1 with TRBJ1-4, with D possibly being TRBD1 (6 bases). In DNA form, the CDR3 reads TGCGCCAGCAGCTTGTTTGAGGGGGGAACGACTAATGAAAAACTGTTTTTT. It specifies CASSLFEGGTTNEKLFF.